This T cell receptor (beta chain) was retrieved from a study of blood T cell repertoires in COVID-19. At the level of the study: Samples of COVID-19 (acute and convalescent) were obtained from the United States, Italy and Spain.

Individuals aged roughly 18 to 95 years were recruited from about two dozen US areas. Germline V gene data show CDR1 as SGHDN and CDR2 as FVKESK. Trimming stripped 3 bases from V and 9 bases from J, with 9 bases between. The CDR3 extends over 12 amino acids. As originally analysed: Using reference gene primer amplification, nucleated cell counts were estimated. Generated by immunoSEQ multiplex PCR, the TCRdb table keeps only in-frame clones and is missing some. V, J and clone size are those of that table, while D and trimming were read from the DNA. This table has about 180,000 clones, about 90% appearing once.

The source material was PBMCs or T cells enriched from blood (not recorded which). This receptor was obtained from a woman under 30 who had recovered from COVID-19. The rearrangement uses TRBV14 and TRBJ2-1, with D possibly matching TRBD2 (6 bases). The CDR3 loop reads CASSQGGPEQFF. CDR3 DNA sequence: TGTGCCAGCAGCCAGGGAGGACCTGAGCAGTTCTTC.